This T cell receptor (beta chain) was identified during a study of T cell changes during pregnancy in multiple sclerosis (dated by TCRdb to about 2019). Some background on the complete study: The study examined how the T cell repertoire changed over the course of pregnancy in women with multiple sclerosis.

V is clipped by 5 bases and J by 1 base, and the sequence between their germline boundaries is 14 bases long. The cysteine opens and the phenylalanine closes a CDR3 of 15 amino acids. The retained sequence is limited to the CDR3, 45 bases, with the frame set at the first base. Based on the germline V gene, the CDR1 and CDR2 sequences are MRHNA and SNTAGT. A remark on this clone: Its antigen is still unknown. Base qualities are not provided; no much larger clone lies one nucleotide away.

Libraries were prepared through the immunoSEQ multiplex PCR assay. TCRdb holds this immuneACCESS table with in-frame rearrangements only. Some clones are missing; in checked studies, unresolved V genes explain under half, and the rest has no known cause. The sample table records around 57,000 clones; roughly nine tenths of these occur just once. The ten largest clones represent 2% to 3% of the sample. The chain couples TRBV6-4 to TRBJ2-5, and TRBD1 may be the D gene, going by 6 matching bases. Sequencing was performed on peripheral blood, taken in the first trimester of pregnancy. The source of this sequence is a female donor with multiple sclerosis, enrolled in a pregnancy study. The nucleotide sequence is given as TGTGCCAGCAGTCCAGACAGGACTCCCCAAGAGACCCAGTACTTC. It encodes CASSPDRTPQETQYF.